This record covers a single T cell receptor (beta chain). Its target is unknown. This entry comes from a study of T cells in localized non-small cell lung cancer. Whole-study findings and limits: A median of approximately 50 clones ranked among the top 100 in tumor appeared in adjacent lung. Longer overall survival was seen with higher T cell density measured in blood.

Generated by immunoSEQ multiplex PCR, the TCRdb table keeps only in-frame clones and is missing some. The sample shows roughly 39,000 clones, around nine tenths of them seen only once. Unmatched junction bases numbered 12, after V lost 2 bases and J lost 5 bases. The CDR3 consists of 17 residues. The germline V gene encodes CDR1 SGHTA and CDR2 FQGTGA. Sequenced here: peripheral blood, sampled before any cancer treatment. This chain connects TRBV7-3 to TRBJ2-1; 7 bases fit TRBD2. This TCR derives from a man between 18 and 50 years old with stage I lung adenocarcinoma. CDR3 sequence (DNA): TGTGCCAGCAGCTTAGGAGGGAGGGTCGCTCCAAACAATGAGCAGTTCTTC. It encodes CASSLGGRVAPNNEQFF.